This T cell receptor beta chain is drawn from a study of blood T cell repertoires in COVID-19. Whole-study context: The United States, Italy and Spain were the sources of the acute and convalescent COVID-19 samples. From T cells, B-cell-depleted T cells, or PBMCs came the material, which was cDNA or gDNA.

V was clipped by 2 bases and J by 0 bases, with 5 bases between them. The CDR3 contains 13 residues. Germline V gene sequence: CDR1 MNHEY, CDR2 SMNVEV (reference sequence). Original methodology: Amplification of reference gene primers was used by the study to estimate nucleated cell counts. Sequencing was performed with immunoSEQ multiplex PCR; in TCRdb, only in-frame clones are kept and a portion is missing. D and trimming were read from the DNA, whereas the V and J calls and clone size are those reported in that table. The sample shows 140,000 to 150,000 clones, 80% to 90% of them seen only once. The Seattle patients joined while their infection was active and were tracked longitudinally afterward.

The chain links TRBV27 to TRBJ2-7; D gene uncertain. The TCR was taken from a woman aged 60-75 years with COVID-19, enrolled during active disease. Sequenced sample: peripheral blood. CDR3 amino acids: CASSLTASYEQYF. The CDR3 region has the DNA TGTGCCAGCAGTTTAACTGCCTCCTACGAGCAGTACTTC.